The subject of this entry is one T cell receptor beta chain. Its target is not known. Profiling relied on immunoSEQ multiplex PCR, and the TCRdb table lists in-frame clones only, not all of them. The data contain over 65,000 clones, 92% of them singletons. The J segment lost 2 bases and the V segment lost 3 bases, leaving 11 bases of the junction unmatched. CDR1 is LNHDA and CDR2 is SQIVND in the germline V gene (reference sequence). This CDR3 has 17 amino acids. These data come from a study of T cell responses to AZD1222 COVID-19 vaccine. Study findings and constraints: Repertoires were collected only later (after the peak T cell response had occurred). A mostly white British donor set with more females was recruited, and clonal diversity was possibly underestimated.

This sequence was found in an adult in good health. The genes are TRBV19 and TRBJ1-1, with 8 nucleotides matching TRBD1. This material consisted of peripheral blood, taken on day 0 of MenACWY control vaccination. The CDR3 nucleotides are TGTGCCAGTAGTATCCCAGGGGGCGGTGGAGGAAACACTGAAGCTTTCTTT. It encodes CASSIPGGGGGNTEAFF.